This T cell receptor (beta chain) is from a study of T cells after yellow fever vaccination. Study-level points and caveats: The booster response re-showed most primary clones: approximately 97% CD4, 88% CD8.

This clonotype was observed a few times. Its antigen is unidentified. In making TCR cDNA, 5'RACE template switching added a universal primer site and UMIs to it. TCRdb re-called the 5' RACE reads with MiXCR, one entry per CDR3 protein. The repertoire holds hundreds of thousands of distinct CDR3 sequences, with 12% as singletons. The CDR3 extends over 13 amino acids. Germline-derived CDR1 and CDR2 are SGHNT and YYREEE (reference sequence). The ends lost 4 bases at V and 4 bases at J; junction bases unmatched: 3. The sequenced sample was PBMCs, obtained on the day of the yellow fever booster vaccination. The receptor's source is a man aged 30-40 years who received the YFV17D yellow fever vaccine. The gene calls are TRBV5-4 and TRBJ2-5, with TRBD1 matching over 8 bases. The CDR3 sequence is CASSPDRAETQYF. The CDR3 DNA reads TGTGCCAGCAGCCCGGACAGGGCAGAGACCCAGTACTTC. Full variable domain (missing parts from reference TRBV5-4 and TRBJ2-5): ETGVTQSPTHLIKTRGQQVTLRCSSQSGHNTVSWYQQALGQGPQFIFQYYREEENGRGNFPPRFSGLQFPNYSSELNVNALELDDSALYLCASSPDRAETQYFGPGTRLLVL.